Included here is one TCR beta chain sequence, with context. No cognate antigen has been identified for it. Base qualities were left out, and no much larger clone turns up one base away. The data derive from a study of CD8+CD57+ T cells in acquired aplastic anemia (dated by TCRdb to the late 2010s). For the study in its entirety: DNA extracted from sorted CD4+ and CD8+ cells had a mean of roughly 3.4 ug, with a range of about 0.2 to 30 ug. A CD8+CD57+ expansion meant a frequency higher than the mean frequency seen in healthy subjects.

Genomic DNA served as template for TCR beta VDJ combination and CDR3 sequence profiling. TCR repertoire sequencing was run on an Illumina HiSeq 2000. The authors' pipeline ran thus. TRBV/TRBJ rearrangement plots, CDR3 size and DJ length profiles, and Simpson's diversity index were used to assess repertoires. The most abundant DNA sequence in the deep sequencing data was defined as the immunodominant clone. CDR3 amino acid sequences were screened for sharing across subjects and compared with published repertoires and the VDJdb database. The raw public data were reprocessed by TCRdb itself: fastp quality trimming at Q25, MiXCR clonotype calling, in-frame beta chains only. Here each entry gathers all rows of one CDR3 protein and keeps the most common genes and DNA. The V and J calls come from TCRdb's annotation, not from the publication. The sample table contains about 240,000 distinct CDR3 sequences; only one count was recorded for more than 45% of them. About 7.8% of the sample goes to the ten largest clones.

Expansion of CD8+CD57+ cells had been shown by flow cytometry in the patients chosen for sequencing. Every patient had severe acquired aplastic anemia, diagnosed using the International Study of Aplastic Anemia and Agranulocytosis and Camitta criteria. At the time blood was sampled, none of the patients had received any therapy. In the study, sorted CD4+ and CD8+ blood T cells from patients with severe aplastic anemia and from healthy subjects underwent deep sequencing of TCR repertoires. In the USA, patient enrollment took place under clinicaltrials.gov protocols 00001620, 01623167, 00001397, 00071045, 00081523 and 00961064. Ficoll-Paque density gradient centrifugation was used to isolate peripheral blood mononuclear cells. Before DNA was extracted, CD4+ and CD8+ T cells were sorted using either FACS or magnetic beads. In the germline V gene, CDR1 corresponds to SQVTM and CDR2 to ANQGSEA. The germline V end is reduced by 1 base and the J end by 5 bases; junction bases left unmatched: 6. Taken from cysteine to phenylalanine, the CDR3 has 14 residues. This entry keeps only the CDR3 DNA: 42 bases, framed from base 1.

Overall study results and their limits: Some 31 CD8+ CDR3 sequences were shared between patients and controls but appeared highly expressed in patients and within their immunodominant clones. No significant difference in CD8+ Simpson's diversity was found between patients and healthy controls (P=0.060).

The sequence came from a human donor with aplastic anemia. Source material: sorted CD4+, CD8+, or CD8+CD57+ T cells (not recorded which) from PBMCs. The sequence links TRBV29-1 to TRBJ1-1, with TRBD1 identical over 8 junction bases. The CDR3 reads CSVEVQGAKTEAFF. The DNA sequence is TGCAGCGTTGAAGTTCAGGGGGCAAAGACTGAAGCTTTCTTT.